This T cell receptor (beta chain) was observed in a study of blood T cell repertoires in COVID-19. Study summary: The United States, Italy and Spain supplied acute and convalescent COVID-19 samples. Sample material is recorded as cDNA or gDNA derived from T cells, B-cell-depleted T cells, or PBMCs.

Clones were read by immunoSEQ multiplex PCR, and TCRdb kept only the in-frame ones, dropping some. The data contain fewer than 100,000 clones, about 90% of them singletons. The V end lost 7 bases, the J end lost 5 bases, and 21 bases lay between the germline ends. The length of the CDR3 is 16 residues. CDR1 is ENHRY and CDR2 is SYGVKD in the germline V gene. The sequence was collected from a human donor with acute or convalescent COVID-19. The donor label of this sample is uncertain. This rearrangement joins TRBV10-3 to TRBJ2-1; a weak D match, TRBD1 (6 bases). The specimen was peripheral blood. Here the CDR3 reads CAINRQESSSNNEQFF. In DNA, the CDR3 is TGTGCCATCAACAGACAGGAGTCAAGTAGTAACAATGAGCAGTTCTTC.